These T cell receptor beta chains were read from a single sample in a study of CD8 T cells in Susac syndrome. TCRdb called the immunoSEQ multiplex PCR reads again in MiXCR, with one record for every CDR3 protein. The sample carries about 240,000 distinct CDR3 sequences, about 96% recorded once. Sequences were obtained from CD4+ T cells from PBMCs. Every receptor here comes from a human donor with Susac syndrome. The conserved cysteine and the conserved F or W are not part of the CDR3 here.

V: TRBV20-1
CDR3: SARDGYGYT

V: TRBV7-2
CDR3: ASSLGLAGGKGQY

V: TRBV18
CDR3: ASSGASGSYEQY

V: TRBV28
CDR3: ASRSGQGSETQY

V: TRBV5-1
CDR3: ASSTTGPAEAF

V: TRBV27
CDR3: ASSPLMGQNTEAF

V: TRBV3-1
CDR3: ASSQELAGSLGRYEQF

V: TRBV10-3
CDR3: AISESALNYGYT

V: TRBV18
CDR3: ASSPPTAGGVRQY

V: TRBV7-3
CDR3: ASSPRTSGKQETQY

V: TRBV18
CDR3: ASSPGKEATEAF

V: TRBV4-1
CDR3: ASSQEGTSETGELF

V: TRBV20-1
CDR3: SAKTDSNQPQH

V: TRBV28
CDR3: ASSLGTSYEQY

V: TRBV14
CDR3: ASSQDDPAYEQY

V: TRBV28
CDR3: ASSLSGVAYGYT

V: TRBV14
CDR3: ASRRDTNTGELF

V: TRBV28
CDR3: AKETQY

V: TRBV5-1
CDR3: ASSSYEETQY

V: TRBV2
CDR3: ASTTGTGRQPQH

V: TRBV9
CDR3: ASSPRDPGTGELF

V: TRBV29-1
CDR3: SAYETGRGETQY

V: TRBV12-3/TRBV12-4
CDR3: ASRDSTTSGQY

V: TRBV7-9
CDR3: ASSLDIQGADGYT

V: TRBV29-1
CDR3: SAGLGWRPTSSGNTIY

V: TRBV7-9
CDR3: ASSFWDRGEKLF

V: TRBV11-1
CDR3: ASSPNGLAGATKAADTQY

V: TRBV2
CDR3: ASRGGTDNYGYT

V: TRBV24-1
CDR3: ATSDPGLADYNEQF

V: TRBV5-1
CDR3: ASSSGGVGTL

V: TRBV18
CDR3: ASSPIGPAPEAF

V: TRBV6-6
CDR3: ASSGTGGSYEQY

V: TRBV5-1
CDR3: ASSLPLSGTGELF

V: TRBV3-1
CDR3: ASSPEGTSGSYEQY

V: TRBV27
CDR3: ASRPRPSYEQY

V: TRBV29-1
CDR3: SVEVPGSTEAF

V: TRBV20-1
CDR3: SAARREVYTGELF

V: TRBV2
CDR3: ASRGQPSSYEQY

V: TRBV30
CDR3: AWKFSRRNEQF

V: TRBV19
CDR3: ASTLSGTSEETQY

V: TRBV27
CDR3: ASSLSLGGRGYT